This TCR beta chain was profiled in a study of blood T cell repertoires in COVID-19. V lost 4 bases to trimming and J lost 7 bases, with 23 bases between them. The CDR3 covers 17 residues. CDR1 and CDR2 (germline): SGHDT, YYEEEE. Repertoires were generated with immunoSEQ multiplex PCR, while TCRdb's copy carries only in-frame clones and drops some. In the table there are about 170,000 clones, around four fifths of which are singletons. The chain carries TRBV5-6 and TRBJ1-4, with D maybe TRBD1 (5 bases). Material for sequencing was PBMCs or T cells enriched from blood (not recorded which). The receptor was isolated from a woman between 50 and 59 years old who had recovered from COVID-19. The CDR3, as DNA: TGTGCCAGCAGCCAAGGGTCGCGGGGGTTGGATCGTGAAAAACTGTTTTTT. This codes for CASSQGSRGLDREKLFF. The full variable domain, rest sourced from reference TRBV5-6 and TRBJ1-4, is DAGVTQSPTHLIKTRGQQVTLRCSPKSGHDTVSWYQQALGQGPQFIFQYYEEEERQRGNFPDRFSGHQFPNYSSELNVNALLLGDSALYLCASSQGSRGLDREKLFFGSGTQLSVL.